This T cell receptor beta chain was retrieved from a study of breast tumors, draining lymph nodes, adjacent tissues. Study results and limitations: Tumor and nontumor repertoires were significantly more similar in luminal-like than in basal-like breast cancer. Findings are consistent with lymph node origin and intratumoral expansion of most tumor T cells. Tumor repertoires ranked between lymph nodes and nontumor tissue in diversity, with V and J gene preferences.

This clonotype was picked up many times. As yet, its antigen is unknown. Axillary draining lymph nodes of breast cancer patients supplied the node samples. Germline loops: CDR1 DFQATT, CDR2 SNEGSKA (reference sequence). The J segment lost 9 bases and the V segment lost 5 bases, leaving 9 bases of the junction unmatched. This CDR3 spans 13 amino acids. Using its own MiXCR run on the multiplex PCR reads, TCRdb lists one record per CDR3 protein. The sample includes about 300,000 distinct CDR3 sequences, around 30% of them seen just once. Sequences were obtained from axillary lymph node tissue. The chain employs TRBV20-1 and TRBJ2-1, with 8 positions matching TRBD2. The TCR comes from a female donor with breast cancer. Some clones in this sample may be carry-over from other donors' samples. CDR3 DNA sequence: TGCAGTGCTGGAGGACTAGCAAGAAGTGAGCAGTTCTTC. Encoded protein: CSAGGLARSEQFF.